This TCR beta chain was documented in a study of blood T cell repertoires in COVID-19. Looking at the study overall: Both acute and convalescent COVID-19 samples were obtained from the United States, Italy and Spain. In each case, the material was cDNA or gDNA derived from T cells, B-cell-depleted T cells, or PBMCs.

The authors' processing: Cell counts per sample came from amplifying reference gene primers. The assay was immunoSEQ multiplex PCR, and TCRdb's table has in-frame clones only and misses some. The DNA gave D and trimming, while V, J and clone size come from that table. Here the sample spans some 190,000 clones, about 88% being singletons. Germline V CDR1 and CDR2: SGHRS, YFSETQ. With 2 bases removed from V and 1 base from J, the gap between germline ends came to 6 bases. The CDR3 contains 13 residues. As for this clone: Other DNA sequences in the sample encode the same CDR3.

The specimen sequenced was peripheral blood. The rearrangement uses TRBV5-1 and TRBJ1-1, with TRBD1 as a possible D gene (5 bases). This TCR came from a man aged 18 to 29 with active or convalescent COVID-19. CDR3 protein: CASSFDRNTEAFF. The CDR3 region has the DNA TGCGCCAGCAGCTTCGACAGGAACACTGAAGCTTTCTTT. Complete variable domain (other parts from reference TRBV5-1 and TRBJ1-1): KAGVTQTPRYLIKTRGQQVTLSCSPISGHRSVSWYQQTPGQGLQFLFEYFSETQRNKGNFPGRFSGRQFSNSRSEMNVSTLELGDSALYLCASSFDRNTEAFFGQGTRLTVV.